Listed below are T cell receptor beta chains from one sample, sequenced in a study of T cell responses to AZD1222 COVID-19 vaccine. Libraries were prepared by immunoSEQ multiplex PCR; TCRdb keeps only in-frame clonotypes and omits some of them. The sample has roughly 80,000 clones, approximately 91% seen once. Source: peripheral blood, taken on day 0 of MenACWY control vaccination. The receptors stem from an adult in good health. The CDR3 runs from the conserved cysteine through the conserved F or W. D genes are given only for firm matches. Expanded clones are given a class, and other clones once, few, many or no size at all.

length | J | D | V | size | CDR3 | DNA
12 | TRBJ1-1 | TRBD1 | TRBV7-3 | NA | CASSPGGAEAFF | TGTGCCAGCAGCCCAGGGGGGGCTGAAGCTTTCTTT
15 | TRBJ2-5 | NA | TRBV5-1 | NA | CASSLEVAGGGTQYF | TGCGCCAGCAGCTTGGAAGTGGCCGGGGGAGGGACCCAGTACTTC
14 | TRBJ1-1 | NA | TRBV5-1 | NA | CASSLEGPNTEAFF | TGCGCCAGCAGCTTGGAGGGGCCAAACACTGAAGCTTTCTTT
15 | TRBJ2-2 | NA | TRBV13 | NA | CASRRQGGYAGELFF | TGTGCCAGCCGACGACAGGGAGGGTACGCCGGGGAGCTGTTTTTT
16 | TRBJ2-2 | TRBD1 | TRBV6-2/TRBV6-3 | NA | CASSTSRDRGPGELFF | TGTGCCAGCAGTACATCAAGGGACAGGGGGCCCGGGGAGCTGTTTTTT
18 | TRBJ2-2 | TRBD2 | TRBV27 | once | CASTYRGLAGVNTGELFF | TGTGCCAGCACCTATCGGGGACTAGCGGGGGTGAACACCGGGGAGCTGTTTTTT
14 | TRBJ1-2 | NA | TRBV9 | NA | CASSTGSQSNGYTF | TGTGCCAGCAGCACCGGGTCCCAGAGCAATGGCTACACCTTC
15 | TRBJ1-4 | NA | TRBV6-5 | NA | CASSYSRRGRGKLFF | TGTGCCAGCAGTTACTCTCGCAGGGGCAGGGGAAAACTGTTTTTT
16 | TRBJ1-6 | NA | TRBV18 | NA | CASWGQGLSYNSPLHF | TGTGCCAGCTGGGGACAAGGGCTAAGTTATAATTCACCCCTCCACTTT
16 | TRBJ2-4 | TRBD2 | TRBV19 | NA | CASSIGLALAKNIQYF | TGTGCCAGTAGTATCGGACTAGCACTAGCCAAAAACATTCAGTACTTC
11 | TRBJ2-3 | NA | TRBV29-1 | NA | CSVGMQNTQYF | TGCAGCGTTGGGATGCAAAATACGCAGTATTTT
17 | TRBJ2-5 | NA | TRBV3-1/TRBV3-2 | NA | CASSQDGIREVMGTQYF | TGTGCCAGCAGCCAAGATGGGATAAGGGAGGTGATGGGGACCCAGTACTTC
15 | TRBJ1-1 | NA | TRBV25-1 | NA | CASSEFGIMNTEAFF | TGTGCCAGCAGTGAATTCGGGATCATGAACACTGAAGCTTTCTTT
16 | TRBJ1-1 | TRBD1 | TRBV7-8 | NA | CASSLVPGQGNTEAFF | TGTGCCAGCAGCTTAGTTCCCGGACAGGGGAACACTGAAGCTTTCTTT
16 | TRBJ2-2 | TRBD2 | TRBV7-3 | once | CASSPSAGGYTGELFF | TGTGCCAGCAGCCCTTCAGCGGGGGGCTACACCGGGGAGCTGTTTTTT
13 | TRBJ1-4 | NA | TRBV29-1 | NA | CSVGDRVNEKLFF | TGCAGCGTGGGGGATAGGGTCAATGAAAAACTGTTTTTT
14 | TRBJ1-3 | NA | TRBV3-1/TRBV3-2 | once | CASSQGGQGNTIYF | TGTGCCAGCAGCCAAGGCGGACAGGGAAACACCATATATTTT
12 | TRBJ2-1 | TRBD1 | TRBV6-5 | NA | CASSYQGDEQFF | TGTGCCAGCAGTTACCAGGGGGATGAGCAGTTCTTC
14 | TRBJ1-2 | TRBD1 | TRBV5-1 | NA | CASSPQGEWYGYTF | TGCGCCAGCAGCCCGCAGGGGGAATGGTATGGCTACACCTTC
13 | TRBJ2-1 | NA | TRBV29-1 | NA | CSVDTGSYNEQFF | TGCAGCGTGGATACAGGATCCTACAATGAGCAGTTCTTC
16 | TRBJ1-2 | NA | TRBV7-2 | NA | CASSLALGLINYGYTF | TGTGCCAGCAGCTTAGCGCTAGGGCTGATTAACTATGGCTACACCTTC
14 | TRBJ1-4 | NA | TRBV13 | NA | CASSFRGPNEKLFF | TGTGCCAGCAGCTTCAGGGGTCCTAATGAAAAACTGTTTTTT
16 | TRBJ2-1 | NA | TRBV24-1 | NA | CATSDSEGSAYNEQFF | TGTGCCACCAGTGATTCAGAAGGGAGCGCCTACAATGAGCAGTTCTTC
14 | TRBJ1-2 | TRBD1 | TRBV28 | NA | CASSPPGQGTGYTF | TGTGCCAGCAGTCCCCCGGGACAGGGAACAGGCTACACCTTC
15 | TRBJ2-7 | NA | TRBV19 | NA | CASSMGLGAAVEQYF | TGTGCCAGTAGTATGGGCCTCGGGGCTGCTGTCGAGCAGTACTTC
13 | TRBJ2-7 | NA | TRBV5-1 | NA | CASSSLNSYEQYF | TGCGCCAGCAGCTCCCTCAACTCCTACGAGCAGTACTTC
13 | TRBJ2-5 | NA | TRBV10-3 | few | CAISDETQETQYF | TGTGCCATCAGTGACGAAACGCAAGAGACCCAGTACTTC
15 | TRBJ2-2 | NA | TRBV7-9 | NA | CASSFLDGNTGELFF | TGTGCCAGCAGCTTTCTGGACGGGAACACCGGGGAGCTGTTTTTT
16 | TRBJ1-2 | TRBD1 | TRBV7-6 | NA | CASSFLAQTGGKGYTF | TGTGCCAGCAGCTTCCTAGCGCAGACAGGGGGGAAGGGCTACACCTTC
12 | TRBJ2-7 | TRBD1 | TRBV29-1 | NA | CSVRTGSYEQYF | TGCAGCGTCCGGACAGGGTCCTACGAGCAGTACTTC
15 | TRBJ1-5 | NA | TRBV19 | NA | CASSIGPGSNQPQHF | TGTGCCAGTAGTATAGGTCCGGGGAGCAATCAGCCCCAGCATTTT
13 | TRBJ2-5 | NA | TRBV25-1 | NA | CASSKPGRETQYF | TGTGCCAGCAGTAAACCGGGGCGGGAGACCCAGTACTTC
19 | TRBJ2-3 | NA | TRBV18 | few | CASSRITQGTLRRTDTQYF | TGTGCCAGCTCACGCATCACGCAAGGAACCCTTCGTCGCACAGATACGCAGTATTTT
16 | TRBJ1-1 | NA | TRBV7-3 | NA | CASSLRGPGTNTEAFF | TGTGCCAGCAGCTTAAGAGGTCCGGGGACTAACACTGAAGCTTTCTTT
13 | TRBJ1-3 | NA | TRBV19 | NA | CASSWAPADTIYF | TGTGCCAGTAGTTGGGCTCCGGCAGACACCATATATTTT
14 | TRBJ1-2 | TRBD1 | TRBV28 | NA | CASSPPGGVGGYTF | TGTGCCAGCAGTCCCCCAGGGGGGGTGGGCGGCTACACCTTC
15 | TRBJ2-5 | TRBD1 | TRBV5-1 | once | CASSFRQGSSETQYF | TGCGCCAGCAGCTTCCGACAGGGGTCGTCGGAGACCCAGTACTTC
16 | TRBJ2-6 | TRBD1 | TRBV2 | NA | CASARGTGTGANVLTF | TGTGCCAGCGCCAGGGGGACAGGGACTGGGGCCAACGTCCTGACTTTC
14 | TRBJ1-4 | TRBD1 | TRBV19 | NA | CATRRAGGEEKLFF | TGTGCCACCCGCCGGGCAGGGGGAGAAGAAAAACTGTTTTTT
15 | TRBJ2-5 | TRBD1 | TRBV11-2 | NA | CASSPQQGAFATQYF | TGTGCCAGCAGCCCCCAGCAGGGGGCTTTTGCGACCCAGTACTTC
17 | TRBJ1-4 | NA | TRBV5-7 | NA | CASSLNKVPGGNEKLFF | TGTGCCAGCAGCTTGAACAAGGTCCCCGGCGGCAATGAAAAACTGTTTTTT
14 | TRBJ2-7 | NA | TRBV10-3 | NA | CAISLRTESYEQYF | TGTGCCATCAGTTTGCGGACGGAATCCTACGAGCAGTACTTC
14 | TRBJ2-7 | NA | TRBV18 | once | CASSQGGSSYEQYF | TGTGCCAGCTCGCAGGGGGGGAGTTCCTACGAGCAGTACTTC
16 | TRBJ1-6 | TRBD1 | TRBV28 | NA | CASSIPGQGRGSPLHF | TGTGCCAGCAGTATCCCGGGACAGGGGAGAGGATCACCCCTCCACTTT
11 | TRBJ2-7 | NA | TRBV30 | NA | CAWSDRYEQYF | TGTGCCTGGAGTGACAGGTACGAGCAGTACTTC
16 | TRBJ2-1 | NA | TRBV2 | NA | CASSYTGFGNSNEQFF | TGTGCCAGCAGCTATACAGGTTTTGGGAATTCCAATGAGCAGTTCTTC
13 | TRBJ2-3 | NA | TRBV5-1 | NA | CASTGPSTDTQYF | TGCGCCAGCACAGGTCCTAGCACAGATACGCAGTATTTT
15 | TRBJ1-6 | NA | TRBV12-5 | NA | CASGLRDSYNSPLHF | TGTGCTAGTGGTTTGCGGGACTCCTATAATTCACCCCTCCACTTT
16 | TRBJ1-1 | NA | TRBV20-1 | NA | CSASPPPGQRNTEAFF | TGCAGTGCTAGTCCCCCCCCGGGACAACGGAACACTGAAGCTTTCTTT
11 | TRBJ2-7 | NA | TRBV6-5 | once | CASRRAYEQYF | TGTGCCAGCAGGCGTGCCTACGAGCAGTACTTC
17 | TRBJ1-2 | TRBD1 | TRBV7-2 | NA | CASSLEGAVDANYGYTF | TGTGCCAGCAGCTTAGAGGGGGCGGTGGACGCTAACTATGGCTACACCTTC
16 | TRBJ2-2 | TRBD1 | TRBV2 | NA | CASSTGTGGGTGELFF | TGTGCCAGCAGTACCGGGACAGGGGGTGGTACCGGGGAGCTGTTTTTT
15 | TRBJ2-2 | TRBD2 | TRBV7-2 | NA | CASSLGLAGTGELFF | TGTGCCAGCAGCTTGGGACTAGCGGGGACCGGGGAGCTGTTTTTT
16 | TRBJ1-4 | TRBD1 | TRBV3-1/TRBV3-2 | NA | CASSLGTGGPREKLFF | TGTGCCAGCAGCCTGGGGACAGGGGGCCCAAGGGAAAAACTGTTTTTT
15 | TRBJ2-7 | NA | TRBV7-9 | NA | CASSLGALGSYEQYF | TGTGCCAGCAGCTTAGGGGCCCTCGGGTCCTACGAGCAGTACTTC